The 2 T cell receptor beta chains below all came from one sample that was sequenced in a study of T-cell reconstitution after alpha-beta-depleted transplantation in children. Preparing the TCRbeta library involved the use of unique molecular identifiers. TCRdb reprocessed the PCR reads via MiXCR and lists one record per CDR3 protein. The sample includes about 470,000 distinct CDR3 sequences, 43% of them seen just once. The sample was PBMCs, taken before TCRalphabeta/CD19-depleted stem cell transplant. All receptors derive from a girl aged 2-10 years with aplastic anemia, due to receive a stem cell transplant.

This clonotype was observed a handful of times. The J gene is TRBJ1-5, the V gene TRBV20-1, with D possibly TRBD1 on 5 matching bases. CDR1 is DFQATT and CDR2 is SNEGSKA in the germline V gene (reference sequence). This CDR3 has 15 amino acids. Deletions cut 3 bases from V and 0 bases from J, with 12 bases between. The CDR3 sequence: CSARPPGLSNQPQHF. DNA for the CDR3: TGCAGTGCTAGGCCGCCGGGACTTAGCAATCAGCCCCAGCATTTT.

On this clonotype: Being one base from a much bigger clone, this may be a read error. Without the conserved terminal phenylalanine or tryptophan, this CDR3 likely stems from a read error. The chain employs TRBV11-2 and TRBJ2-7, with 15 bases identical to TRBD2. CDR3 length: 14 residues. J lost 4 bases, V lost 6 bases, and 1 base had no gene match. In germline, CDR1 is SGHAT, CDR2 FQNNGV. CDR3 coding DNA: TGTGCCAGCAGAGGACTAGCGGGAGGGTACGAGCAGTACTTA. Residues: CASRGLAGGYEQYL.